One TCR beta chain is described in this entry. Its antigen is currently not known. The sample holds no much larger clone one base away, and base qualities are not on file. Reading from cysteine to phenylalanine, the CDR3 counts 16 amino acids. Only the CDR3 portion is preserved as DNA: 48 bases, with reading frame beginning at the first base. Peripheral blood CD8+ and CD4+ T cells from healthy donors, Susac syndrome patients and multiple sclerosis patients were profiled by high-throughput TCR beta sequencing. The multiple sclerosis controls were treatment-naive patients whose relapsing-remitting disease, either stable or active, fulfilled the revised McDonald criteria. CD8+ TEMRA cells were enriched by FACS, while bulk CD8+ and CD4+ T cells were purified by magnetic negative isolation. Blood was drawn into EDTA tubes, processed within 24 hours, and PBMCs were isolated by density gradient centrifugation. PBMCs intended for TCR sequencing were cryopreserved in liquid nitrogen and thawed later in a water bath at 37 degrees C. A purity of at least 90% was achieved for sorted or isolated CD4+, CD8+ and CD8+ TEMRA cells.

The data were obtained in a study of CD8 T cells in Susac syndrome (dated by TCRdb to between 2018 and 2021). With regard to the full study: Repertoire sequencing was used to test whether CD8+ T cell activation and differentiation in Susac syndrome was antigen driven. Clonality of the CD8+ T cell repertoire was compared between roughly twelve healthy donors, approximately 14 Susac syndrome patients and around 16 multiple sclerosis patients.

RNA was extracted using the RNeasy kit, and about 0.45 to 1 microgram was reverse transcribed with random hexamers. The immunoSEQ multiplex PCR assay, which covers 54 Vbeta and 13 Jbeta segments, was used to amplify TCR beta CDR3 regions. To correct PCR amplification bias, a synthetic template baseline was used for both primer optimization and computational correction. The original methods were these. Reads were annotated to V, D and J genes per IMGT and analyzed with immunoSEQ Analyzer, keeping only productive sequences. Clonality was computed as one minus Shannon entropy normalized by log2 of the number of productive unique sequences. For each patient and control, public and private clones were evaluated within the 100 most prevalent clones. Clones were defined as Susac-specific when absent from the healthy and MS cohorts, from roughly 1,100 published viral clones and from other ImmuneACCESS disease sequences. Clones were called with MiXCR by TCRdb after fastp trimmed the public reads at Q25, and only in-frame beta chains were retained. One record per CDR3 amino acid sequence lists the most common genes and DNA. TCRdb's processing, not the authors' own work, is the source of the V and J calls. Across this sample there are about 50,000 distinct CDR3 sequences, with roughly 93% seen only once. Together, the top ten hold about 0.51% of the sample.

On the study overall, not on this receptor specifically: The number of individuals in the TCR sequencing and HLA analysis was recognized as being relatively small.

Recombination connected TRBV21-1 to TRBJ2-3; no DNA check was done on the table's D call, TRBD1. TRBV21-1 is a pseudogene. This receptor was identified in a human donor with multiple sclerosis. The material sequenced was CD8+ T cells from PBMCs. For the CDR3, the sequence is CASSKAGAGGPDTQYF. The DNA sequence is as follows: TGTGCCAGCAGCAAAGCGGGGGCCGGGGGGCCAGATACGCAGTATTTT.